The 27 T cell receptor beta chains reported below all come from one sample, sequenced in a study of cytomegalovirus exposure and HLA in healthy donors. In the PCR, 60 Vbeta and 13 Jbeta primers were used. Measured with immunoSEQ multiplex PCR; TCRdb has only the in-frame clones, and not every one. The sample yields 100,000 to 150,000 clones, about 70% seen once. Sequencing input: PBMCs. These receptor sequences come from a woman in her thirties or forties in good health and CMV-seropositive.

The V call is TRBV2, the J call TRBJ2-7; D remains unclear. The CDR3 consists of 11 residues. V lost 4 bases, J lost 3 bases, and 4 bases lay in between. Germline CDR1 and CDR2: SNHLY and FYNNEI. The CDR3 DNA reads as TGTGCCAGCAGTGCTCTCTACGAGCAGTACTTC. This sequence encodes CASSALYEQYF.

The genes are TRBV30 and TRBJ1-1; 9 bases are a match to TRBD1. This CDR3 region has 15 residues. The ends lost 3 bases at V and 1 base at J; junction bases unmatched: 6. Germline loops: CDR1 GTSNPN, CDR2 SVGIG (reference sequence). The CDR3: CAWRGDRATNTEAFF. The CDR3 DNA sequence: TGTGCCTGGAGGGGGGACAGGGCTACGAACACTGAAGCTTTCTTT.

The CDR3 is CSAPRLDNEQFF. For the CDR3, the DNA is TGCAGCGCTCCGAGACTAGACAATGAGCAGTTCTTC. V is TRBV29-1 and J is TRBJ2-1, with D possibly TRBD2 on 6 matching bases. The length of the CDR3 is 12 residues. V was pared by 7 bases and J by 5 bases, with 12 bases between. Looked up from germline, CDR1 is SQVTM and CDR2 is ANQGSEA.

This clone was counted a few times. The genes are TRBV5-4 and TRBJ2-1, with D uncertain. Germline lookup yields CDR1 SGHNT and CDR2 YYREEE (reference sequence). The length of the CDR3 is 15 residues. V was shortened by 6 bases and J by 3 bases, with 16 bases between the two germline ends. CDR3 region: CASTLGDQIYNEQFF. CDR3 nucleotides: TGTGCCAGCACCCTTGGAGACCAAATCTACAATGAGCAGTTCTTC. The full variable domain, rest sourced from reference TRBV5-4 and TRBJ2-1, is ETGVTQSPTHLIKTRGQQVTLRCSSQSGHNTVSWYQQALGQGPQFIFQYYREEENGRGNFPPRFSGLQFPNYSSELNVNALELDDSALYLCASTLGDQIYNEQFFGPGTRLTVL.

The chain employs TRBV7-3 and TRBJ2-1, with TRBD2 identical over 15 bases. CDR3 length: 15 residues. Germline V CDR1 and CDR2: SGHTA, FQGTGA. With 5 bases clipped from V and 7 bases from J, the junction kept 3 bases outside the gene matches. In DNA form, the CDR3 reads TGTGCCAGCAGCCAAGGGACTAGCGGGGGGAATGAGCAGTTCTTC. This translates into CASSQGTSGGNEQFF.

The genes are TRBV27 and TRBJ2-5, with 7 bases aligning to TRBD2. The last part of the DNA fits TRBJ2-7 better; the J call may be wrong. The CDR3 has 13 residues. Germline values: CDR1 MNHEY, CDR2 SMNVEV (reference sequence). CDR3 DNA sequence: TGTGCCAGCAAAGCGGGGCCCTTCTACGAGCAGTACTTC. Its protein product is CASKAGPFYEQYF.

This clone was seen a handful of times. J is TRBJ2-7 and V is TRBV28, with TRBD2 matching over 7 bases. V was clipped by 7 bases and J by 3 bases; unmatched bases: 9. This CDR3 contains 14 residues. The germline V gene encodes CDR1 MDHEN and CDR2 SYDVKM. The CDR3 sequence: CASITSGKVYEQYF. CDR3 DNA sequence: TGTGCCAGCATCACAAGCGGGAAGGTCTACGAGCAGTACTTC. The whole variable domain, filled in from reference TRBV28 and TRBJ2-7, reads DVKVTQSSRYLVKRTGEKVFLECVQDMDHENMFWYRQDPGLGLRLIYFSYDVKMKEKGDIPEGYSVSREKKERFSLILESASTNQTSMYLCASITSGKVYEQYFGPGTRLTVT.

The V and J genes are TRBV7-3 and TRBJ2-3, with 13 bases that match TRBD2. The CDR3 runs 18 residues. J was trimmed by 3 bases and V by 2 bases; bases with no gene match: 8. Germline CDR1 SGHTA, CDR2 FQGTGA. CDR3 protein: CASSLGGWGLAGTDTQYF. The CDR3 DNA reads TGTGCCAGCAGCTTAGGAGGGTGGGGACTAGCGGGGACAGATACGCAGTATTTT.

V gene TRBV28 combines with J gene TRBJ1-5; D uncertain. CDR3 length equals 15 residues. With 6 bases removed from V and 4 bases from J, the gap between germline ends came to 16 bases. CDR1 is MDHEN and CDR2 is SYDVKM in the germline V gene. In DNA form, the CDR3 reads TGTGCCAGCAGACCCCCCACGGGCGGGAATCAGCCCCAGCATTTT. This encodes CASRPPTGGNQPQHF.

The chain is built from TRBV5-6 and TRBJ2-3, with D possibly TRBD1 on 6 matching bases. Looked up from germline, CDR1 is SGHDT and CDR2 is YYEEEE. With 2 bases removed from V and 2 bases from J, the gap between germline ends came to 9 bases. This CDR3 spans 14 amino acids. The CDR3 nucleotides are TGTGCCAGCAGCTTTGACAGGATCACAGATACGCAGTATTTT. It encodes CASSFDRITDTQYF.

The genes are TRBV5-6 and TRBJ1-4; no clear D gene. This CDR3 is 13 amino acids long. Trimming pared 1 base from V and 7 bases from J, leaving 8 bases between. Germline V CDR1 and CDR2: SGHDT, YYEEEE. The CDR3 is CASSLPPGEKLFF. The CDR3 DNA reads TGTGCCAGCAGCTTGCCTCCCGGTGAAAAACTGTTTTTT.

V gene TRBV18 combines with J gene TRBJ1-4, with 12 nucleotides matching TRBD1. CDR1 is KGHSH, CDR2 LQKENI, per germline. This CDR3 spans 16 amino acids. Germline trimming cut 3 bases from V and 5 bases from J; bases unmatched to any gene: 4. The CDR3 bases are TGTGCCAGCTCACCGGGACAGGGGGCCTTGAATGAAAAACTGTTTTTT. This sequence encodes CASSPGQGALNEKLFF.

This clone was counted a single time. The gene calls are TRBV5-1 and TRBJ2-1; perhaps TRBD1 as D (6 bases). Germline CDR1 reads SGHRS; CDR2 reads YFSETQ. The CDR3 is made up of 13 amino acids. The V and J ends lost 4 bases and 4 bases respectively, with 9 bases between them. The DNA for the CDR3 is TGCGCCAGCAGCCGACAGGAGTACAATGAGCAGTTCTTC. It encodes CASSRQEYNEQFF.

The rearrangement links TRBV28 to TRBJ2-5; D possibly corresponds to TRBD2 (6 bases). Between the trimmed V and J ends, which lost 6 bases and 2 bases, there was a span of 16 bases. The CDR3 has 15 amino acids. Germline assignment: CDR1 MDHEN and CDR2 SYDVKM. The CDR3 here is CASSQTGTGQETQYF. The CDR3 DNA reads as TGTGCCAGCAGCCAAACCGGGACTGGGCAAGAGACCCAGTACTTC.

The rearrangement links TRBV19 to TRBJ2-2; weak D call: TRBD2 (6 bases). This CDR3 has 16 residues. Germline CDR1 LNHDA, CDR2 SQIVND (reference sequence). The V and J ends lost 5 bases and 7 bases respectively, with 20 bases between them. DNA of the CDR3: TGTGCCAGTAGTCCCTCGGTTACAGCGGGTGGCGGGGAGCTGTTTTTT. Protein sequence: CASSPSVTAGGGELFF.

The chain employs TRBV6-5 and TRBJ2-7; D not resolved. The length of the CDR3 is 16 residues. Trimming shortened V by 0 bases and J by 1 base, and 13 bases separated the two germline ends. CDR1 and CDR2 (germline): MNHEY, SVGAGI. The CDR3 nucleotides read TGTGCCAGCAGTTACTCCGAGACTGGTAGTTCCTACGAGCAGTACTTC. Its protein product is CASSYSETGSSYEQYF.

The chain recombines TRBV14 with TRBJ2-6; D not resolved. The CDR3 has 14 amino acids. From germline, CDR1 is SGHDN and CDR2 FVKESK. The V and J ends lost 4 bases and 0 bases respectively, with 4 bases between them. Here the CDR3 reads CASSLRSGANVLTF. The CDR3 nucleotides read TGTGCCAGCAGCCTGCGCTCTGGGGCCAACGTCCTGACTTTC.

This sequence joins TRBV7-9 and TRBJ1-3; D gene unclear. Trimming removed 0 bases from V and 0 bases from J, with 12 bases in between. The CDR3 consists of 17 residues. CDR1 SEHNR and CDR2 FQNEAQ come from the germline V gene (reference sequence). The CDR3 nucleotides read TGTGCCAGCAGCTTAGCGGAGATGCCGTACTCTGGAAACACCATATATTTT. Amino acids: CASSLAEMPYSGNTIYF.

This clone was counted between two and nine times. CDR3 protein: CASSLGQGASNEKLFF. The CDR3 DNA is TGTGCCAGCAGCCTCGGACAGGGGGCGAGTAATGAAAAACTGTTTTTT. The rearrangement links TRBV11-2 to TRBJ1-4; the match to TRBD1 covers 11 bases. CDR1 and CDR2 (germline): SGHAT, FQNNGV. The CDR3 is made up of 16 amino acids. Germline trimming cut 5 bases from V and 4 bases from J; bases unmatched to any gene: 6.

The chain recombines TRBV30 with TRBJ1-2; 10 bases are shared with TRBD1. The CDR3 has 15 residues. Germline assignment: CDR1 GTSNPN and CDR2 SVGIG (reference sequence). CDR3 nucleotides: TGTCTGCTCAGGGGGGACAGGGGCGGTCAATATGGCTACACCTTC. Encoded protein: CLLRGDRGGQYGYTF.

This chain links TRBV30 with TRBJ2-7, with 14 nucleotides matching TRBD2. Germline assignment: CDR1 GTSNPN and CDR2 SVGIG (reference sequence). The CDR3 extends over 14 amino acids. After removal of 5 bases from V and 6 bases from J, the junction contained 6 bases not matched to a gene. CDR3 residues: CAWQGLAGVGEQYF. For the CDR3, the DNA is TGTGCCTGGCAGGGACTAGCGGGAGTAGGCGAGCAGTACTTC.

This rearrangement joins TRBV11-2 to TRBJ1-5; D is possibly TRBD1 (6 bases). CDR3 length equals 13 residues. Trimming removed 2 bases from V and 4 bases from J, with 6 bases in between. Germline-derived CDR1 and CDR2 are SGHAT and FQNNGV. CDR3: CASSLQGNQPQHF. In nucleotides, the CDR3 is TGTGCCAGCAGCTTACAGGGGAATCAGCCCCAGCATTTT.

V usage is TRBV7-6 and J usage is TRBJ2-3, with a possible D match to TRBD1 (6 bases). The germline V and J ends were trimmed by 6 bases and 3 bases, with 13 bases remaining between them. This CDR3 contains 14 residues. Germline loops: CDR1 SGHVS, CDR2 FNYEAQ. CDR3 sequence reads: CASRKRGSTDTQYF. DNA of the CDR3: TGTGCCAGCAGAAAAAGGGGGAGTACAGATACGCAGTATTTT. The whole variable domain, remainder taken from reference TRBV7-6 and TRBJ2-3, is GAGVSQSPRYKVTKRGQDVALRCDPISGHVSLYWYRQALGQGPEFLTYFNYEAQQDKSGLPNDRFSAERPEGSISTLTIQRTEQRDSAMYRCASRKRGSTDTQYFGPGTRLTVL.

The chain is built from TRBV18 and TRBJ1-6; D is unresolved. Trimming removed 1 base at V and 8 bases at J, with 9 bases between. CDR3 length equals 14 residues. CDR1 and CDR2 (germline): KGHSH, LQKENI. The CDR3 coding sequence is TGTGCCAGCTCACCACAATACGGGGATTCACCCCTCCACTTT. It encodes CASSPQYGDSPLHF.

This chain uses TRBV28 with TRBJ1-5, with 7 positions matching TRBD1. Losses at the gene ends were 7 bases for V and 4 bases for J; bases not matched to a gene: 4. Germline lookup yields CDR1 MDHEN and CDR2 SYDVKM. There are 13 residues in the CDR3. The CDR3 coding sequence is TGTGCCAGCATTTTCAGGGGGAATCAGCCCCAGCATTTT. It specifies CASIFRGNQPQHF.

V and J are TRBV29-1 and TRBJ1-2, with 8 bases matching TRBD1. CDR1 SQVTM and CDR2 ANQGSEA come from the germline V gene. The V segment lost 7 bases and the J segment 6 bases; nucleotides outside the gene matches: 4. The CDR3 is made up of 11 amino acids. The CDR3 here is CSARTGNGYTF. In DNA form, the CDR3 reads TGCAGCGCCCGGACAGGGAATGGCTACACCTTC.

The chain carries TRBV7-9 and TRBJ1-3; D uncertain. Deletions cut 8 bases from V and 1 base from J, with 12 bases between. In germline, CDR1 is SEHNR, CDR2 FQNEAQ (reference sequence). CDR3 length equals 14 residues. CDR3 amino acids: CASSIGGSGNTIYF. CDR3 coding DNA: TGTGCCAGCTCCATCGGAGGGTCTGGAAACACCATATATTTT.